This TCR beta chain was sequenced during a study of shared clonotypes between healthy human individuals. V dropped 1 base and J dropped 9; count of bases not matched to a gene: 5. The CDR3 is made up of 15 amino acids. The germline V gene encodes CDR1 LNHNV and CDR2 YYDKDF (reference sequence). Sequenced by immunoSEQ multiplex PCR; TCRdb stores in-frame clones only, minus some. Of some 2,400,000 clones listed, 90% to 96% are singletons. The sequence derives from a man aged 18 to 30 in good health. Sample: naive CD4+ T cells sorted from blood. Subset described: CD45RA+ positively selected. The V gene is TRBV15, the J gene TRBJ1-6, with TRBD1 matching 8 bases. The CDR3 loop is CATSRVDRDGSPLHF. The CDR3 coding sequence is TGTGCCACCAGCAGAGTGGACAGGGACGGTTCACCCCTCCACTTT.